One sample yielded the 26 T cell receptor beta chains listed below, sequenced in a study of blood T cell repertoires in COVID-19 (TCRdb year 2020). Receptor libraries were prepared by the immunoSEQ multiplex PCR assay. TCRdb obtained this table from immuneACCESS and retained in-frame rearrangements with V and J assigned. These tables miss some clones; where compared with another copy, unresolved V genes account for less than half of the shortfall, and the remainder is unexplained. Here the sample has about 120,000 clones; approximately 92% occur a single time. Clones ranked in the top ten supply around 30% of the sample. The specimen sequenced was peripheral blood. These receptors were obtained from a man between 65 and 85 years old with active or convalescent COVID-19.

The chain has TRBV19 and TRBJ2-1; D gene unclear. Looked up from germline, CDR1 is LNHDA and CDR2 is SQIVND (reference sequence). Trimming pared 3 bases from V and 3 bases from J, leaving 12 bases between. CDR3 length: 15 amino acids. CDR3 loop: CASSITPGGYNEQFF. CDR3 DNA: TGTGCCAGTAGTATTACCCCCGGCGGCTACAATGAGCAGTTCTTC.

The chain carries TRBV10-2 and TRBJ1-5; D not certain. V was trimmed by 5 bases and J by 1 base, leaving 9 bases between them. This CDR3 has 14 residues. Germline V lookup: CDR1 WSHSY, CDR2 SAAADI. Written as DNA, the CDR3 is TGCGCCAGCAGTCCTGGACTAAGCAATCAGCCCCAGCATTTT. It is translated as CASSPGLSNQPQHF.

The chain carries TRBV5-4 and TRBJ1-6; D possibly corresponds to TRBD1 (6 bases). The germline V and J ends were trimmed by 4 bases and 4 bases, with 12 bases remaining between them. CDR1 is SGHNT, CDR2 YYREEE, per germline (reference sequence). This CDR3 is 15 amino acids long. The CDR3 DNA reads TGTGCCAGCAGCCCCGACAGGACTTATAATTCACCCCTCCACTTT. It translates to CASSPDRTYNSPLHF. Full variable domain (rest looked up from reference TRBV5-4 and TRBJ1-6): ETGVTQSPTHLIKTRGQQVTLRCSSQSGHNTVSWYQQALGQGPQFIFQYYREEENGRGNFPPRFSGLQFPNYSSELNVNALELDDSALYLCASSPDRTYNSPLHFGNGTRLTVT.

The chain recombines TRBV19 with TRBJ1-6, with 8 nucleotides matching TRBD1. Germline V gene lookup returns CDR1 LNHDA and CDR2 SQIVND (reference sequence). V shed 5 bases, J shed 7 bases, and the junction held 7 bases outside the gene matches. This CDR3 contains 15 residues. CDR3 nucleotide sequence: TGTGCCAGTAGTCCCCCCAGGGGGCTAAATTCACCCCTCCACTTT. Translation gives CASSPPRGLNSPLHF.

The V gene is TRBV6-5, the J gene TRBJ2-7; 11 bases fit TRBD2. Germline lookup yields CDR1 MNHEY and CDR2 SVGAGI. With V trimmed by 6 bases and J by 2 bases, 6 bases remained unmatched. The CDR3 covers 15 residues. The DNA of the CDR3 is TGTGCCAGCAGAGGGCTAGCGGGGGGCCCCTACGAGCAGTACTTC. Encoded protein: CASRGLAGGPYEQYF.

The chain couples TRBV30 to TRBJ1-1; D remains ambiguous. With 4 bases removed from V and 2 bases from J, the gap between germline ends came to 14 bases. Germline V lookup: CDR1 GTSNPN, CDR2 SVGIG (reference sequence). CDR3 length: 14 amino acids. In DNA, the CDR3 is TGTGCCTGGAAGCGGTTGTGGGGAAACACTGAAGCTTTCTTT. Residues: CAWKRLWGNTEAFF.

The rearrangement links TRBV5-6 to TRBJ1-3; 7 bases are a match to TRBD1. V was pared by 0 bases and J by 3 bases, with 6 bases of the junction left unmatched. The CDR3 contains 16 residues. CDR1 is SGHDT and CDR2 is YYEEEE in the germline V gene. CDR3 sequence (DNA): TGTGCCAGCAGCTTGGGAGTAGGGGGCGGTGGAAACACCATATATTTT. Its protein is CASSLGVGGGGNTIYF.

This clone was counted between two and nine times. The V call is TRBV12-3 or TRBV12-4, the J call TRBJ1-2; no firm D call. The CDR3 runs to 11 residues. Trimming took 6 bases from V and 5 from J, leaving 7 bases between them. The CDR3 sequence is CASSAQYGYTF. CDR3 nucleotides: TGTGCCAGCAGCGCCCAGTATGGCTACACCTTC.

CDR3 DNA sequence: TGCAGCGTCGAGGGGACAGGGGTCCTCCTAGGCTCCTACGAGCAGTACTTC. It yields the protein CSVEGTGVLLGSYEQYF. The chain recombines TRBV29-1 with TRBJ2-7; 10 positions agree with TRBD1. V trimming: 6 bases; J trimming: 0 bases; junction bases outside the gene matches: 14. The germline gives CDR1 SQVTM, CDR2 ANQGSEA. There are 17 residues in the CDR3.

The chain combines TRBV3-1 (or the pseudogene TRBV3-2) with TRBJ2-1; TRBD1 agrees at 7 bases. V shed 0 bases, J shed 0 bases, and the junction held 11 bases outside the gene matches. CDR1 is LGHDT, CDR2 YNNKEL, per germline (reference sequence). This CDR3 spans 19 amino acids. CDR3: CASSQDLTGALSSYNEQFF. CDR3 sequence (DNA): TGTGCCAGCAGCCAAGATTTAACAGGGGCTCTTAGCTCCTACAATGAGCAGTTCTTC.

The J gene is TRBJ1-6, the V gene TRBV9, with 7 bases identical to TRBD1. The CDR3 is made up of 15 amino acids. Germline V lookup: CDR1 SGDLS, CDR2 YYNGEE. V dropped 2 bases and J dropped 6; count of bases not matched to a gene: 5. The CDR3 here is CASSVAGGINSPLHF. The CDR3 nucleotides read TGTGCCAGCAGCGTGGCAGGGGGAATTAATTCACCCCTCCACTTT.

V usage is TRBV20-1 and J usage is TRBJ2-5; D is unclear. Germline V CDR1 and CDR2: DFQATT, SNEGSKA (reference sequence). V was shortened by 3 bases and J by 2 bases, with 7 bases between the two germline ends. The CDR3 covers 12 residues. The CDR3 protein is CSASLGQETQYF. CDR3 nucleotides: TGCAGTGCTAGTCTAGGACAAGAGACCCAGTACTTC.

This chain connects TRBV3-1 (or the pseudogene TRBV3-2) to TRBJ2-2, with 10 bases identical to TRBD1. After removal of 3 bases from V and 4 bases from J, the junction contained 17 bases not matched to a gene. CDR3 length equals 20 residues. Germline CDR1 reads LGHDT; CDR2 reads YNNKEL (reference sequence). The CDR3 DNA is TGTGCCAGCAGCCATCGTAGGTTCGTTAAGACAGGGGGCAGCACCGGGGAGCTGTTTTTT. Its translation: CASSHRRFVKTGGSTGELFF.

The J gene is TRBJ1-5, the V gene TRBV13, with no clear D. The V end lost 3 bases, the J end lost 0 bases, and 9 bases lay between the germline ends. Per germline, CDR1 PRHDT and CDR2 FYEKMQ (reference sequence). This CDR3 is built from 15 residues. For the CDR3, the DNA is TGTGCCAGCAGCTTGGGCTACGGTAGCAATCAGCCCCAGCATTTT. It yields the protein CASSLGYGSNQPQHF.

The rearrangement links TRBV2 to TRBJ1-1; D remains ambiguous. The CDR3 length is 14 residues. The germline gives CDR1 SNHLY, CDR2 FYNNEI. The V gene lost 6 bases and the J gene lost 0 bases, with 11 bases spanning the gap. This CDR3 is CASRAGPLNTEAFF. In DNA, the CDR3 is TGTGCCAGCAGGGCAGGCCCCCTGAACACTGAAGCTTTCTTT.

The V call is TRBV6-6, the J call TRBJ1-3, with D possibly matching TRBD1 (5 bases). CDR1 and CDR2 (germline): MNHNY, SVGAGI (reference sequence). The CDR3 runs 13 residues. Trimming cost V 5 bases and J 8 bases, with 13 bases left between them. CDR3 DNA sequence: TGTGCCAGCAGTCCGGGAGGGACGCACACCATATATTTT. Translating it yields CASSPGGTHTIYF.

This clone was recorded once. The chain joins TRBV5-1 to TRBJ2-7; D uncertain. The CDR3 length is 13 residues. Germline V gives CDR1 SGHRS, CDR2 YFSETQ. V lost 2 bases, J lost 3 bases, and 9 bases lay in between. For the CDR3, the DNA is TGCGCCAGCAGCTTAGAGCGCGTCTACGAGCAGTACTTC. It codes for CASSLERVYEQYF.

This clone showed up just a few times. The V call is TRBV2, the J call TRBJ1-5; TRBD1 matches at 7 bases. The CDR3 covers 15 residues. V was clipped by 3 bases and J by 6 bases; unmatched bases: 8. Looked up from germline, CDR1 is SNHLY and CDR2 is FYNNEI. The DNA of the CDR3 is TGTGCCAGCAGTGACCAAGGACAGGTGGGTCAGCCCCAGCATTTT. Its translation is CASSDQGQVGQPQHF.

V usage is TRBV28 and J usage is TRBJ1-2; D remains unclear. The CDR3 loop spans 13 amino acids. From germline, CDR1 is MDHEN and CDR2 SYDVKM. Trimming left V 4 bases short and J 7 bases short, with 13 bases between. In nucleotides, the CDR3 is TGTGCCAGCAGTTGGACTCCTGGGGTTGGCTACACCTTC. Protein product: CASSWTPGVGYTF.

The V and J genes are TRBV10-3 and TRBJ1-1; D is possibly TRBD1 (6 bases). V was cut by 3 bases and J by 7 bases, with 18 bases left in between. Germline-derived CDR1 and CDR2 are ENHRY and SYGVKD. The CDR3 extends over 15 amino acids. Here the CDR3 DNA reads TGTGCCATCAGTGACTCCACGGGGGGCTCAGGTGAAGCTTTCTTT. It is translated as CAISDSTGGSGEAFF.

CDR3 loop: CASSQNRVTGELFF. CDR3 in DNA: TGTGCCAGCAGCCAGAACCGCGTGACCGGGGAGCTGTTTTTT. The chain combines TRBV14 with TRBJ2-2; D ambiguous. Between the trimmed V and J ends, which lost 3 bases and 5 bases, there was a span of 10 bases. The germline V gene encodes CDR1 SGHDN and CDR2 FVKESK. The length of the CDR3 is 14 residues.

The rearrangement links TRBV16 to TRBJ2-6; D is undetermined. CDR3 length: 15 amino acids. With 0 bases removed from V and 1 base from J, the gap between germline ends came to 4 bases. Germline CDR1 and CDR2: KGHSY and FQNENV. CDR3 in DNA: TGTGCCAGCAGCCAATCTCGTTCTGGGGCCAACGTCCTGACTTTC. The encoded protein is CASSQSRSGANVLTF.

This chain uses TRBV27 with TRBJ2-1; 10 bases map to TRBD2. Trimming took 8 bases from V and 7 from J; bases not matched to a gene: 8. There are 14 residues in the CDR3. Germline V CDR1 and CDR2: MNHEY, SMNVEV (reference sequence). CDR3 DNA: TGTGCCAGCTCCGGACTAGCGGCTCCTAATGAGCAGTTCTTC. Translating it yields CASSGLAAPNEQFF.

The chain employs TRBV11-2 and TRBJ1-2, with D unclear. This CDR3 is 13 amino acids long. Germline values: CDR1 SGHAT, CDR2 FQNNGV. Trimming left V 3 bases short and J 2 bases short, with 7 bases between. The CDR3 is CASSLGRNYGYTF. The DNA of the CDR3 is TGTGCCAGCAGCTTGGGCAGGAACTATGGCTACACCTTC. The entire variable domain, with the rest obtained from reference TRBV11-2 and TRBJ1-2, is as follows: EAGVAQSPRYKIIEKRQSVAFWCNPISGHATLYWYQQILGQGPKLLIQFQNNGVVDDSQLPKDRFSAERLKGVDSTLKIQPAKLEDSAVYLCASSLGRNYGYTFGSGTRLTVV.

The CDR3 sequence is CASSFSRGDQPQHF. CDR3 nucleotides: TGTGCCAGCAGTTTCAGCAGGGGCGATCAGCCCCAGCATTTT. The chain recombines TRBV27 with TRBJ1-5; a weak D match, TRBD1 (6 bases). The ends were cut back, 3 bases at V and 5 bases at J, with 11 bases in the middle. This CDR3 is built from 14 residues. The germline V gene encodes CDR1 MNHEY and CDR2 SMNVEV (reference sequence).

V is TRBV3-1 (or the pseudogene TRBV3-2) and J is TRBJ1-2; D not resolved. The germline V gene encodes CDR1 LGHDT and CDR2 YNNKEL (reference sequence). With 1 base removed from V and 4 bases from J, the gap between germline ends came to 13 bases. There are 15 residues in the CDR3. CDR3 coding DNA: TGTGCCAGCAGCCAAGGGGCGCCAGTGAGCTATGGCTACACCTTC. This translates into CASSQGAPVSYGYTF.